The entry below gives a single T cell receptor (beta chain) sequence along with its context. Its antigen is currently not known. Within one base of it there is no much larger clone, and no base qualities were kept. The germline V gene gives CDR1 as SQVTM and CDR2 as ANQGSEA. Including cysteine and phenylalanine, the CDR3 has 12 amino acids. Only the CDR3 portion is preserved as DNA: 36 bases, with reading frame beginning at the first base. Trimming costs V 7 bases and J 13 bases, and their ends lie 19 bases apart. Libraries were built with the immunoSEQ multiplex PCR assay. RNA was extracted from all samples and reverse transcribed into cDNA as template for TCR sequencing. SuperScript III was used to make first-strand cDNA, primed with a 2:1 mix of oligo-dT and random hexamers. A synthetic immune receptor repertoire was used to measure amplification bias, and any remaining bias was corrected computationally. From the authors' description of their analysis: Raw reads were preprocessed for error removal, and CDR3 was defined according to IMGT conventions as running from the conserved cysteine to phenylalanine. Clonality was calculated as 1 minus Shannon entropy normalized by log2 of the number of productive unique TCRs. Scalp TCRbeta sequences were cross-referenced with sorted blood CD4 and CD8 repertoires so that the CD4 or CD8 identity of scalp clones could be inferred. TCRdb stores this immuneACCESS table with in-frame sequences only. Part of the clones is absent; in the studies checked, under half of the shortfall reflects unresolved V genes, and no reason is known for the rest. V, J and clone size are taken as reported in that table, and D and trimming were inferred from the DNA itself. The sample includes around 150,000 clones, with approximately 65% observed a single time. 30% to 45% of the sample comes from the top ten.

These data come from a study of CD8+ T cells in alopecia areata (dated by TCRdb to the late 2010s). Broadly, across the study: To study T cell clonal expansion in alopecia areata, the researchers applied high-throughput TCRbeta sequencing to both the C3H/HeJ mouse model and human patients. On the human side, TCRbeta sequencing was run on scalp tissue and on sorted CD4+ and CD8+ peripheral blood T cells from healthy controls and from alopecia areata patients with either patchy or totalis/universalis disease. Scalp clonality was compared across normal scalp (n=4), patchy alopecia areata scalp (n=8), and alopecia totalis/universalis scalp (n=8). RNA was extracted with the PAXgene miRNA kit for fixed scalp, the miRNeasy kit for PBMCs, and the RNeasy kit for mouse skin. immunoSEQ multiplex PCR using 35 Vbeta forward primers and 13 Jbeta reverse primers was used to amplify TCRbeta CDR3 regions. The full study reports these points: Unlike mouse skin, which is dominated by gammadelta T cells, normal human skin has resident alphabeta T cells that are also sequenced, and this complicates analysis of the scalp TCR repertoire. Compared with normal scalp, lesional scalp had higher clonality and more expanded CD8+ clones, particularly in alopecia totalis/universalis, a pattern that suggests antigenic drive. Shared TCR sequences between patients were less evident than in mice, which may be partly attributable to HLA diversity in the patient population.

After PBMCs were isolated by density centrifugation and stained for CD3, CD4 and CD8, a FACSAria was used to sort CD4+ and CD8+ T cells. Unaffected controls provided scalp biopsies and blood samples. The sequencing input was CD8+ T cells sorted from blood. The chain is assembled from TRBV29-1 and TRBJ2-2; a tentative D match to TRBD2 spans 6 bases. The TCR was taken from a human donor in good health. The nucleotides read TGCAGCGCCCTGGGGGGTACCACTGGGCTGTTTTTT. This sequence encodes CSALGGTTGLFF.